This T cell receptor (beta chain) was recorded in a study of T-cell memory formation after mild COVID-19. This clonotype was seen a handful of times. The antigen is not known. Amplification by 5'RACE using constant-segment primers produced TCR alpha and TCR beta cDNA libraries that carried sample barcodes and UMIs. MiXCR, run by TCRdb on the 5' RACE reads, gives a single entry per CDR3 protein. The sample has approximately 300,000 distinct CDR3 sequences; more than 15% are singletons. Study results and limitations: That cross-reactive memory joined was suggested by some responding clones appearing in pre-infection memory. CD4+ contracting clones were found mainly in CM and EM, and CD8+ ones in EMRA.

V dropped 7 bases and J dropped 10; count of bases not matched to a gene: 13. This CDR3 is 14 amino acids long. The germline V gene encodes CDR1 MNHEY and CDR2 SMNVEV (reference sequence). Material for sequencing was PBMCs or a T cell subset sorted from them (not recorded which). This receptor was obtained from a man between 18 and 35 years old who had mild COVID-19 (a few samples of this study predate the infection). Cell type and time point are not known. This chain links TRBV27 with TRBJ1-1, with 9 bases that match TRBD1. CDR3 protein: CASTPRDRDGGAFF. CDR3 in DNA: TGTGCCAGCACCCCCCGGGACAGGGATGGCGGAGCTTTCTTT.